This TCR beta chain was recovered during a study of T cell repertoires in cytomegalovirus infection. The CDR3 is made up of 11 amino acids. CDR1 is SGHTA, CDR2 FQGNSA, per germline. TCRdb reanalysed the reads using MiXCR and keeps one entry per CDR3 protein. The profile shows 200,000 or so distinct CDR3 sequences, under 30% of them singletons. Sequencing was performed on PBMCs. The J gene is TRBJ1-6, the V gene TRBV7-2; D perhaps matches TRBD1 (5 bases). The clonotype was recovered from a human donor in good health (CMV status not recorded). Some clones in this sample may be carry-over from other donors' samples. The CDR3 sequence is CAGGGDSPLHF. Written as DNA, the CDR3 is TGTGCGGGGGGGGGGGATTCACCCCTCCACTTT.